This T cell receptor beta chain originates from a study of cytomegalovirus exposure and HLA in healthy donors. Study information: Assignment to the Caucasian-associated ancestry cluster applied to around 80% of the roughly 420 genotyped donors.

CDR3 length: 13 residues. The germline gives CDR1 SGHDT, CDR2 YYEEEE. V lost 4 bases and J 1 base, leaving 8 bases between the germline ends. This clone showed up just once. Samples came from healthy bone marrow donors. Researchers ran the PCR with 60 Vbeta and 13 Jbeta primers. Only in-frame clones appear in the TCRdb table, and some are missing; sequencing was by immunoSEQ multiplex PCR. Counted here are about 190,000 clones, almost 80% occurring once; the ten biggest clones make up around 1.6%. The chain joins TRBV5-6 to TRBJ2-5, with D possibly TRBD2 on 5 matching bases. The TCR originated in a woman aged 18-29 years in good health and CMV-seronegative. Sequencing used PBMCs. CDR3 protein: CASSADFQETQYF. DNA of the CDR3: TGTGCCAGCAGCGCGGACTTCCAAGAGACCCAGTACTTC.